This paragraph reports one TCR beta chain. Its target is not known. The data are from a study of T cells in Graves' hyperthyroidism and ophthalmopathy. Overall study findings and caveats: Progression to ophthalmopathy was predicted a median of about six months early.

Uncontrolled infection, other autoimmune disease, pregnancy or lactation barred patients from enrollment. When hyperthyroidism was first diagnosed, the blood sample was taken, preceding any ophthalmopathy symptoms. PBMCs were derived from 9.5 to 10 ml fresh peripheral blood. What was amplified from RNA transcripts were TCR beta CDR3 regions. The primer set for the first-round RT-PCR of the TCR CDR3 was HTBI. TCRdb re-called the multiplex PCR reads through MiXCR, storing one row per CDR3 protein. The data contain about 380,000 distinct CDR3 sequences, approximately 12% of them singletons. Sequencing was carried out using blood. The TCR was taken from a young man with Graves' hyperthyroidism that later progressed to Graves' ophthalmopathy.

CDR3 sequence (DNA): TGCGCCAGCAGCTTGGCTGCGGGGGGGATCTTTTCAGGCAATGAGCAGTTCTTC. Translated, it gives CASSLAAGGIFSGNEQFF. This chain links TRBV5-1 with TRBJ2-1; TRBD2 agrees at 9 bases. The V and J ends lost 0 bases and 6 bases, in that order; junction bases with no gene match: 13. The CDR3 covers 18 residues. In germline, CDR1 is SGHRS, CDR2 YFSETQ. The full variable domain, in which reference TRBV5-1 and TRBJ2-1 provide the parts outside the CDR3, is KAGVTQTPRYLIKTRGQQVTLSCSPISGHRSVSWYQQTPGQGLQFLFEYFSETQRNKGNFPGRFSGRQFSNSRSEMNVSTLELGDSALYLCASSLAAGGIFSGNEQFFGPGTRLTVL.